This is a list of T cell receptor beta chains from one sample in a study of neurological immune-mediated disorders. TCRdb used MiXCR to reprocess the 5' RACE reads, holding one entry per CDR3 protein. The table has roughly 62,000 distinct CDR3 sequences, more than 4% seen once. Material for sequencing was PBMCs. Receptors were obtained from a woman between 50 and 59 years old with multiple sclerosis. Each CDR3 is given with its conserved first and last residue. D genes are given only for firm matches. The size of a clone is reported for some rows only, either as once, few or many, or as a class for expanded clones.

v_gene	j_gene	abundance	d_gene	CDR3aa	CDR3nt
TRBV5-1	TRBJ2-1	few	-	CASSVDVSSYNEQFF	TGCGCCAGCAGCGTGGACGTAAGCTCCTACAATGAGCAGTTCTTC
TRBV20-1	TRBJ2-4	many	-	CSAAGQLIAKNIQYF	TGCAGTGCAGCCGGACAGCTAATAGCCAAAAACATTCAGTACTTC
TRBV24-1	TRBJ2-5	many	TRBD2	CATSDRRGGGETQYF	TGTGCCACCAGTGATCGGCGGGGGGGCGGTGAGACCCAGTACTTC
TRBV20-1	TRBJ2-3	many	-	CSAHRVSTDTQYF	TGCAGTGCTCACAGGGTCAGCACAGATACGCAGTATTTT
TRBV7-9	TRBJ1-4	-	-	CASSLGTANEKLFF	TGTGCCAGCAGCTTAGGGACAGCTAATGAAAAACTGTTTTTT
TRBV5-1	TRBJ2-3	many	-	CASSLYRYTDTQYF	TGCGCCAGCAGCTTGTACCGATACACAGATACGCAGTATTTT
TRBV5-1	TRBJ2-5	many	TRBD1	CASSSTGYRQETQYF	TGCGCCAGCAGCTCGACAGGGTACAGACAAGAGACCCAGTACTTC
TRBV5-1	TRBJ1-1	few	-	CASSPRAGTRSEAFF	TGCGCCAGCAGCCCGAGGGCAGGGACGAGGTCGGAAGCTTTCTTT
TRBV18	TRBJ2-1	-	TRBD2	CASSLVAGTEQFF	TGTGCCAGCTCACTGGTAGCGGGGACTGAGCAGTTCTTC
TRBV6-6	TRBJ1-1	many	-	CASSYGEAQAFF	TGTGCCAGCAGTTATGGGGAGGCCCAAGCTTTCTTT
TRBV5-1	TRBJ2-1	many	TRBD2	CASSLLGSGGVTYNEQFF	TGCGCCAGCAGCTTGTTGGGTAGCGGGGGGGTCACCTACAATGAGCAGTTCTTC
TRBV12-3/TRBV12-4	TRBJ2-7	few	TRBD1	CASSRDRQDEQYF	TGTGCCAGCAGTCGGGACAGGCAAGACGAGCAGTACTTC
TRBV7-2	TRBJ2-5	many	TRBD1	CASSLGTGGVWTQYF	TGTGCCAGCAGCTTAGGGACAGGGGGCGTGTGGACCCAGTACTTC
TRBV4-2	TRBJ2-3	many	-	CASSQVGGTPTDTQYF	TGTGCCAGCAGCCAAGTAGGGGGGACTCCCACAGATACGCAGTATTTT
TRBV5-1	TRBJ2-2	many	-	CASSLGTTYTGELFF	TGCGCCAGCAGCTTGGGGACGACGTACACCGGGGAGCTGTTTTTT
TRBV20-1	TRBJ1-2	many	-	CSYVRGDRLVEGYTF	TGCAGTTACGTGAGGGGAGACAGGTTGGTGGAGGGCTACACCTTC
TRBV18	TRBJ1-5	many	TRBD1	CASGDQGDQPQHF	TGTGCCAGCGGGGATCAGGGGGATCAGCCCCAGCATTTT
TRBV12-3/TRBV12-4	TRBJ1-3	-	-	CASSLGDNTIYF	TGTGCCAGCAGTTTAGGCGATAACACCATATATTTT
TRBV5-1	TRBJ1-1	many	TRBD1	CASSTQGAGTEAFF	TGCGCCAGCAGCACTCAGGGGGCAGGGACTGAAGCTTTCTTT
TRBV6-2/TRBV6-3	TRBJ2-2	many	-	CASSEGDGGELFF	TGTGCCAGCAGCGAGGGGGATGGCGGGGAGCTGTTTTTT
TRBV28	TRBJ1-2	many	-	CASRETGPGNYGYTF	TGTGCCAGCAGGGAAACAGGCCCGGGGAACTATGGCTACACCTTC
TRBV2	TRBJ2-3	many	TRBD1	CASRGLTGATDTQYF	TGTGCCAGCAGAGGGCTGACAGGGGCGACAGATACGCAGTATTTT
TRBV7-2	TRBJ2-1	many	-	CASSSRQKLHNEQFF	TGTGCCAGCAGCTCGAGACAGAAACTACACAATGAGCAGTTCTTC
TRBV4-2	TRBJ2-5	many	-	CASSQDKETQYF	TGTGCCAGCAGCCAAGACAAAGAGACCCAGTACTTC
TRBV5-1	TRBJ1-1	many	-	CASRGDSVPYTEAFF	TGCGCCAGCAGAGGGGACTCAGTCCCTTACACTGAAGCTTTCTTT